The 14 T cell receptor beta chains listed next were all sequenced from one sample in a study of cytotoxic CD8 clonotypes in ibrutinib-treated CLL (dated by TCRdb to about 2021). Library preparation was by the immunoSEQ multiplex PCR assay. TCRdb mirrors the immuneACCESS table, restricted to in-frame sequences. Some clones are absent from its copies; in checked studies, under half trace to an unresolved V gene, and the reason for the others is unknown. Across this sample there are approximately 24,000 clones, with around 74% seen only once. The ten largest make up roughly 51% of the sample. This sample's time point label indicates: progressive disease on ibrutinib. The sample was PBMCs, taken at disease progression, from a patient treated with ibrutinib. These receptors were collected from a human donor with chronic lymphocytic leukemia.

The chain employs TRBV5-6 and TRBJ2-3; 9 bases are a match to TRBD2. CDR3 length equals 15 residues. The junction had 3 bases not matched to a gene; V was cut back by 1 base and J by 3 bases. The germline gives CDR1 SGHDT, CDR2 YYEEEE. CDR3 DNA: TGTGCCAGCAGCTTGAAGACTAGCGGAACAGATACGCAGTATTTT. Translation: CASSLKTSGTDTQYF.

A single count supports this clone. The chain uses TRBV19 and TRBJ1-1, with a weak D call TRBD1 (5 bases). The CDR3 is made up of 16 amino acids. V was pared by 3 bases and J by 9 bases, with 23 bases between. Germline assignment: CDR1 LNHDA and CDR2 SQIVND (reference sequence). CDR3 DNA: TGTGCCAGTAGTATTCCGGGACGGTGGCGAGGAGGGAAAGCTTTCTTT. It encodes CASSIPGRWRGGKAFF.

The gene calls are TRBV6-1 and TRBJ1-5, with D unclear. The CDR3 covers 14 residues. Trimming took 6 bases from V and 0 from J, leaving 9 bases between them. The germline gives CDR1 MNHNS, CDR2 SASEGT. The chain's CDR3 is CASRPGYSNQPQHF. The CDR3 nucleotides are TGTGCCAGCAGACCGGGGTATAGCAATCAGCCCCAGCATTTT.

CDR3 sequence (DNA): TGTGCCAGCAGCCTAACTTGGAATCAGGGAACTAATGAAAAACTGTTTTTT. Protein product: CASSLTWNQGTNEKLFF. This sequence joins TRBV11-2 and TRBJ1-4, with D possibly matching TRBD1 (5 bases). The V and J ends lost 5 bases and 1 base respectively, with 17 bases between them. The CDR3 has 17 residues. Germline CDR1 SGHAT, CDR2 FQNNGV.

This clone was seen a handful of times. The chain carries TRBV30 and TRBJ1-2; unclear D gene. CDR3 length: 13 amino acids. Germline V gene lookup returns CDR1 GTSNPN and CDR2 SVGIG (reference sequence). Trimming removed 0 bases at V and 0 bases at J, with 5 bases between. This chain's CDR3 is CAWSVRANYGYTF. CDR3 bases: TGTGCCTGGAGTGTACGAGCTAACTATGGCTACACCTTC.

This chain links TRBV6-6 with TRBJ1-1; D gene ambiguous. The germline gives CDR1 MNHNY, CDR2 SVGAGI (reference sequence). This CDR3 is built from 14 residues. V was trimmed by 2 bases and J by 5 bases, leaving 12 bases between them. The CDR3 nucleotides are TGTGCCAGCAGTTACGGGCAGTTTATGACTGAAGCTTTCTTT. Protein sequence: CASSYGQFMTEAFF.

The V call is TRBV5-4, the J call TRBJ2-7; 7 nucleotides agree with TRBD1. Per the germline V gene, CDR1 is SGHNT and CDR2 is YYREEE (reference sequence). With V trimmed by 4 bases and J by 1 base, 11 bases remained unmatched. CDR3 length: 16 residues. The CDR3 sequence: CASSLLGTAVSYEQYF. The CDR3 coding sequence is TGTGCCAGCAGCCTTCTTGGGACAGCGGTTTCCTACGAGCAGTACTTC.

This clone was observed a few times. This rearrangement joins TRBV7-2 to TRBJ2-5, with D possibly being TRBD2 (5 bases). This CDR3 is 14 amino acids long. V was cut by 5 bases and J by 1 base, with 11 bases left in between. Germline V CDR1 and CDR2: SGHTA, FQGNSA. The CDR3: CASSPGLIQETQYF. The CDR3 DNA follows: TGTGCCAGCAGCCCTGGACTGATCCAAGAGACCCAGTACTTC.

CDR3 sequence reads: CASSLTGSGANVLTF. The DNA for the CDR3 is TGTGCCAGTAGCCTAACAGGCTCTGGGGCCAACGTCCTGACTTTC. The gene calls are TRBV19 and TRBJ2-6, with a weak D call TRBD1 (5 bases). The CDR3 consists of 15 residues. V lost 6 bases to trimming and J lost 0 bases, with 9 bases between them. The V gene's germline CDR1 is LNHDA and CDR2 SQIVND (reference sequence).

V and J are TRBV7-2 and TRBJ1-1; D is unclear. CDR3 length: 14 residues. The V end lost 5 bases, the J end lost 1 base, and 11 bases lay between the germline ends. Germline V lookup: CDR1 SGHTA, CDR2 FQGNSA. CDR3 residues: CASSGRNRNTEAFF. In DNA form, the CDR3 reads TGTGCCAGCAGCGGTCGTAACCGGAACACTGAAGCTTTCTTT.

This chain joins TRBV18 and TRBJ1-2, with D unclear. Germline lookup yields CDR1 KGHSH and CDR2 LQKENI. The CDR3 runs 13 residues. Trimming cost V 2 bases and J 6 bases, with 10 bases left between them. The CDR3 region has the DNA TGTGCCAGCTCACCAAGGGCAGGCCATGGCTACACCTTC. Translation: CASSPRAGHGYTF.

The chain employs TRBV2 and TRBJ1-4, with unresolved D. The CDR3 has 14 amino acids. Trimming left V 6 bases short and J 0 bases short, with 8 bases between. CDR1 SNHLY and CDR2 FYNNEI come from the germline V gene. In nucleotides, the CDR3 is TGTGCCAGCAGGACGACACCAACTAATGAAAAACTGTTTTTT. The encoded protein is CASRTTPTNEKLFF.

The genes are TRBV25-1 and TRBJ1-2; perhaps TRBD1 as D (5 bases). The length of the CDR3 is 13 residues. Germline V gene lookup returns CDR1 MGHDK and CDR2 SYGVNS. V was trimmed by 3 bases and J by 4 bases, leaving 9 bases between them. The CDR3 loop is CASSDTGIYGYTF. The DNA for the CDR3 is TGTGCCAGCAGTGATACAGGAATCTATGGCTACACCTTC.

This chain uses TRBV20-1 with TRBJ2-3; the D is unclear. Germline values: CDR1 DFQATT, CDR2 SNEGSKA (reference sequence). The V end lost 3 bases, the J end lost 5 bases, and 6 bases lay between the germline ends. There are 11 residues in the CDR3. For the CDR3, the DNA is TGCAGTGCTAGTTTGGAAGATACGCAGTATTTT. It is translated as CSASLEDTQYF.